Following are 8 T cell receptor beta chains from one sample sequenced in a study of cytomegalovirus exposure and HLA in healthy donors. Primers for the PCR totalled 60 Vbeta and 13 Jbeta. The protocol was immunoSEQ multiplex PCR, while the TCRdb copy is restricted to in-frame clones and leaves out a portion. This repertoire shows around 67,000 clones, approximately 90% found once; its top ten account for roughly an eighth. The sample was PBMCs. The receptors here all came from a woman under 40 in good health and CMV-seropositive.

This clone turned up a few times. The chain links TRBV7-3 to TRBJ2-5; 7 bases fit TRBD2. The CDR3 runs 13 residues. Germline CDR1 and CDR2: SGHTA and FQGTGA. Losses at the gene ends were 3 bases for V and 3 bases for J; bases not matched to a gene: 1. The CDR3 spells CASSFGREETQYF. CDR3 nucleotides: TGTGCCAGCAGCTTTGGGAGGGAAGAGACCCAGTACTTC.

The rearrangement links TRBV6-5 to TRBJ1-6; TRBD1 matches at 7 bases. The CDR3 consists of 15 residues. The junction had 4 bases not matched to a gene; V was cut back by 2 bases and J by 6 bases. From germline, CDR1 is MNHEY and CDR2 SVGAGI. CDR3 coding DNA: TGTGCCAGCAGTTACGGCAACAGGGGTAATTCACCCCTCCACTTT. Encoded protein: CASSYGNRGNSPLHF.

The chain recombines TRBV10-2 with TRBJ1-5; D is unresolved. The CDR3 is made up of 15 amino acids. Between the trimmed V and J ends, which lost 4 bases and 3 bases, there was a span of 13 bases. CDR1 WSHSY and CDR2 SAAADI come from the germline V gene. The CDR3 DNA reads TGCGCCAGCAGTGTAGATGTCGGGGTCAATCAGCCCCAGCATTTT. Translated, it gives CASSVDVGVNQPQHF.

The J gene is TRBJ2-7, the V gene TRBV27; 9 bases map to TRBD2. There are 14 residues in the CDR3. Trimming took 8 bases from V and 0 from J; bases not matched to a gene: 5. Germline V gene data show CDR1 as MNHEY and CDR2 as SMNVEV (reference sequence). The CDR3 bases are TGTGCCAGCCGCCTAGCGGGGAGCTCCTACGAGCAGTACTTC. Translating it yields CASRLAGSSYEQYF.

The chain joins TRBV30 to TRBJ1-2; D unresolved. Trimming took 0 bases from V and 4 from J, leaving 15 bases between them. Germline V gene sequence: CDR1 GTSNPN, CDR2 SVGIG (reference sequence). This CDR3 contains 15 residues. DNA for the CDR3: TGTGCCTGGAGTGTAAGTGCGGGCAGAAGCTATGGCTACACCTTC. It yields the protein CAWSVSAGRSYGYTF.

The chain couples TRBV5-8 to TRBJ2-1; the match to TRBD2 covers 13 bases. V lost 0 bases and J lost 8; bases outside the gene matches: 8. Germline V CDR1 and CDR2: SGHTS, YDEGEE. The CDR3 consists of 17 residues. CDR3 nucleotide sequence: TGTGCCAGCAGCTTGGGGACTAGCGGGAGAATTGTAGATGAGCAGTTCTTC. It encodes CASSLGTSGRIVDEQFF.

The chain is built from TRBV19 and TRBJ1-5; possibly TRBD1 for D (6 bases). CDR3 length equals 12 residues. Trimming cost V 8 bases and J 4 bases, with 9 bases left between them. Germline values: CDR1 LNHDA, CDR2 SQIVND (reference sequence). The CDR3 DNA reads TGTGCCAGTTCGGACAGAAATCAGCCCCAGCATTTT. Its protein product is CASSDRNQPQHF.

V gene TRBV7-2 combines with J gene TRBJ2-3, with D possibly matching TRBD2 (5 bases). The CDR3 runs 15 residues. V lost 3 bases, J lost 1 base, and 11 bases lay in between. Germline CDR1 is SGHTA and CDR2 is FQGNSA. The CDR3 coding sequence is TGTGCCAGCAGCTTGGAGGCGGTAGGCACAGATACGCAGTATTTT. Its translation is CASSLEAVGTDTQYF.